The 17 T cell receptor beta chains below were found in one sample sequenced in a study of monozygotic twins with inflammatory bowel disease. TCRdb processed the 5' RACE reads again and assigns one entry to each CDR3 protein, with no DNA. The specimen's table records around 410,000 distinct CDR3 sequences. The specimen was blood. The receptors shown here come from a human donor with ulcerative colitis or Crohn's disease, or a healthy co-twin of an affected twin (not recorded which).

The gene calls are TRBV7-2 and TRBJ2-5. This CDR3 comprises 13 residues. Per the germline V gene, CDR1 is SGHTA and CDR2 is FQGNSA. CDR3 sequence: CASSRVYQETQYF.

This chain connects TRBV5-5 to TRBJ1-5. The germline V gene encodes CDR1 SGHKS and CDR2 YYEKEE (reference sequence). The CDR3 runs 16 residues. The CDR3 loop reads CASSLALGVDYQPQHF.

CDR3 loop: CASSSGGANNEQFF. The chain uses TRBV5-1 and TRBJ2-1; the D gene TCRdb calls, TRBD1, cannot be checked with no DNA. In germline, CDR1 is SGHRS, CDR2 YFSETQ. The CDR3 consists of 14 residues. Complete variable domain (other parts from reference TRBV5-1 and TRBJ2-1): KAGVTQTPRYLIKTRGQQVTLSCSPISGHRSVSWYQQTPGQGLQFLFEYFSETQRNKGNFPGRFSGRQFSNSRSEMNVSTLELGDSALYLCASSSGGANNEQFFGPGTRLTVL.

This chain joins TRBV7-2 and TRBJ2-3. CDR3 length equals 16 residues. Germline V gives CDR1 SGHTA, CDR2 FQGNSA. The CDR3 here is CASSLWARPSTDTQYF.

The rearrangement links TRBV29-1 to TRBJ2-7; lacking DNA, the TRBD1 call made by TCRdb goes unchecked. Germline CDR1 reads SQVTM; CDR2 reads ANQGSEA. The CDR3 runs 11 residues. CDR3 loop: CSVGQGQGQYF.

The gene calls are TRBV7-6 and TRBJ2-3; there is no DNA to check the TCRdb D call of TRBD1. The CDR3 length is 15 residues. Germline V gives CDR1 SGHVS, CDR2 FNYEAQ. The CDR3 region is CASTPMGADTDTQYF.

This sequence joins TRBV7-9 and TRBJ1-6; TCRdb returns TRBD1, unconfirmable since there is no DNA. Germline V gene data show CDR1 as SEHNR and CDR2 as FQNEAQ (reference sequence). This CDR3 spans 16 amino acids. The CDR3 is CASSYGQGDPNSPLHF.

This chain links TRBV4-2 with TRBJ2-1; checking the TCRdb D call of TRBD2 is not possible without DNA. The CDR3 is made up of 16 amino acids. Germline CDR1 reads LGHNA; CDR2 reads YNFKEQ. CDR3 sequence reads: CASSPGTSGSYNEQFF.

The rearrangement links TRBV3-1 to TRBJ1-1. Germline CDR1 and CDR2: LGHDT and YNNKEL (reference sequence). This CDR3 is 12 amino acids long. This CDR3 is CASSQGDGGAFF.

V usage is TRBV29-1 and J usage is TRBJ1-2. The V gene's germline CDR1 is SQVTM and CDR2 ANQGSEA. The CDR3 loop spans 13 amino acids. The CDR3: CSVAIRANYGYTF.

The chain is built from TRBV5-1 and TRBJ2-7; TCRdb names TRBD1, which stays unverified in the absence of DNA. Germline CDR1 is SGHRS and CDR2 is YFSETQ. This CDR3 is 14 amino acids long. The CDR3 is CASSFGQGTYEQYF.

The chain joins TRBV20-1 to TRBJ1-1; the TCRdb call, TRBD1, lacks DNA for checking. The CDR3 has 14 residues. Germline-derived CDR1 and CDR2 are DFQATT and SNEGSKA (reference sequence). The CDR3 sequence is CSAYSGRKNTEAFF.

The V and J genes are TRBV12-3 or TRBV12-4 and TRBJ1-1; TCRdb designates TRBD1, a call that cannot be tested without DNA. The CDR3 consists of 13 residues. The CDR3: CASNSQVNTEAFF.

This chain uses TRBV28 with TRBJ1-6; TCRdb gives TRBD1 as the D gene, but with no DNA this cannot be confirmed. Germline V gene data show CDR1 as MDHEN and CDR2 as SYDVKM. This CDR3 region has 15 residues. The CDR3 loop reads CASSSPGQGDSPLHF.

V usage is TRBV4-1 and J usage is TRBJ2-1; TCRdb's D gene call, TRBD1, goes unchecked for lack of DNA. Germline V lookup: CDR1 MGHRA, CDR2 YSYEKL. CDR3 length: 15 residues. The CDR3 is CASRDRDRAYNEQFF.

This chain uses TRBV2 with TRBJ2-1; without DNA, the TCRdb call of TRBD1 cannot be checked. Germline V gives CDR1 SNHLY, CDR2 FYNNEI. The CDR3 totals 16 residues. CDR3 loop: CASSLNKVRADNEQFF.

The chain employs TRBV24-1 and TRBJ2-1; TCRdb calls TRBD2, which cannot be checked without DNA. CDR3 length: 15 residues. CDR1 is KGHDR, CDR2 SFDVKD, per germline. The CDR3 reads CATSDQDSGSGEQFF.